This passage covers 30 T cell receptor beta chains from one sample sequenced in a study of lymphopenia after photon versus proton radiotherapy. The protocol was immunoSEQ multiplex PCR, while the TCRdb copy is restricted to in-frame clones and leaves out a portion. The sample contains over 50,000 clones, 70% to 90% of which appear only once. This specimen was peripheral blood, taken from a patient treated with photon-based radiotherapy. Source of these receptors: a man in his forties or fifties with gastric cancer.

This clone showed up just once. V is TRBV30 and J is TRBJ1-4; 9 positions agree with TRBD1. The V gene end was trimmed by 4 bases and the J gene end by 4 bases; junction bases not matched to a gene: 7. The germline CDR1 and CDR2 sequences are GTSNPN and SVGIG (reference sequence). The CDR3 is made up of 15 amino acids. The CDR3 DNA sequence: TGTGCCTGGACGAACAGGGGGCTTGGTAATGAAAAACTGTTTTTT. As protein: CAWTNRGLGNEKLFF.

The genes are TRBV7-9 and TRBJ1-2, with D perhaps matching TRBD1 (5 bases). V was pared by 5 bases and J by 4 bases, with 11 bases between. The CDR3 length is 13 residues. The V gene's germline CDR1 is SEHNR and CDR2 FQNEAQ (reference sequence). CDR3 residues: CASSGGDVYGYTF. CDR3 sequence (DNA): TGTGCCAGCAGCGGCGGGGACGTCTATGGCTACACCTTC.

V is TRBV5-6 and J is TRBJ2-3; a weak D match, TRBD1 (5 bases). Germline V gene sequence: CDR1 SGHDT, CDR2 YYEEEE. Trimming removed 0 bases at V and 2 bases at J, with 10 bases between. This CDR3 comprises 15 residues. The CDR3 DNA reads as TGTGCCAGCAGCTTGGGGGGCCGCCTCACAGATACGCAGTATTTT. This sequence encodes CASSLGGRLTDTQYF.

The V call is TRBV4-3, the J call TRBJ2-3; D is possibly TRBD2 (5 bases). This CDR3 comprises 16 residues. Germline V gene sequence: CDR1 LGHNA, CDR2 YSLEER. Trimming took 0 bases from V and 0 from J, leaving 10 bases between them. In nucleotides, the CDR3 is TGCGCCAGCAGCCAAGAGGTTCCGGGGAGCACAGATACGCAGTATTTT. As protein: CASSQEVPGSTDTQYF.

The chain carries TRBV12-5 and TRBJ2-3; D is ambiguous. The CDR3 sequence is 13 residues long. Per the germline V gene, CDR1 is LGHNT and CDR2 is FRNRAP. Trimming pared 6 bases from V and 10 bases from J, leaving 17 bases between. CDR3 coding DNA: TGTGCTAGTGGCGGTTTATTAGGGTCAGCGCAGTATTTT. This encodes CASGGLLGSAQYF.

The chain employs TRBV7-9 and TRBJ2-5; D is unresolved. The length of the CDR3 is 13 residues. Per germline, CDR1 SEHNR and CDR2 FQNEAQ (reference sequence). Deletions cut 1 base from V and 5 bases from J, with 8 bases between. CDR3 sequence (DNA): TGTGCCAGCAGCTTAGTCTTTCGCGAGACCCAGTACTTC. Its translation is CASSLVFRETQYF.

CDR3 coding DNA: TGTGCCAGCAGCGCTAGACAGGGGGCGCTTGGCTACACCTTC. This translates into CASSARQGALGYTF. The V and J genes are TRBV9 and TRBJ1-2; 10 nucleotides align to TRBD1. The CDR3 totals 14 residues. Losses at the gene ends were 3 bases for V and 7 bases for J; bases not matched to a gene: 6. Germline V gene data show CDR1 as SGDLS and CDR2 as YYNGEE.

Only a few counts were recorded for this clone. This chain links TRBV11-2 with TRBJ2-5; D gene uncertain. Germline V gene data show CDR1 as SGHAT and CDR2 as FQNNGV. The CDR3 loop spans 13 amino acids. Trimming pared 1 base from V and 5 bases from J, leaving 8 bases between. In nucleotides, the CDR3 is TGTGCCAGCAGCTTAGGAGCCGCGGAGACCCAGTACTTC. The encoded protein is CASSLGAAETQYF.

The chain combines TRBV29-1 with TRBJ2-7; 9 nucleotides line up with TRBD1. The CDR3 loop spans 15 amino acids. Germline V CDR1 and CDR2: SQVTM, ANQGSEA. V lost 3 bases and J lost 2; bases outside the gene matches: 8. CDR3 amino acids: CSVEGQGPTPYEQYF. The CDR3 nucleotides read TGCAGCGTTGAGGGACAGGGTCCAACACCCTACGAGCAGTACTTC.

The chain combines TRBV6-5 with TRBJ1-3; D gene ambiguous. The CDR3 is 15 amino acids. With 0 bases removed from V and 4 bases from J, the gap between germline ends came to 10 bases. CDR1 MNHEY and CDR2 SVGAGI come from the germline V gene. CDR3 nucleotides: TGTGCCAGCAGTTACTCGGAACAGAGAGGAAACACCATATATTTT. The encoded protein is CASSYSEQRGNTIYF.

V and J are TRBV19 and TRBJ1-1, with 11 bases that match TRBD1. The CDR3 covers 16 residues. V shed 5 bases and J 1 base; nucleotides not matched to a gene: 6. Germline V CDR1 and CDR2: LNHDA, SQIVND (reference sequence). The CDR3 bases are TGTGCCAGTAGTCCTCAAGGGACAGGGGGGAACACTGAAGCTTTCTTT. Translation: CASSPQGTGGNTEAFF.

The chain uses TRBV7-3 and TRBJ1-6; TRBD1 matches at 7 bases. CDR3 length equals 15 residues. With 1 base clipped from V and 6 bases from J, the junction kept 3 bases outside the gene matches. Per germline, CDR1 SGHTA and CDR2 FQGTGA. The CDR3 here is CASSLRGQSNSPLHF. Here the CDR3 DNA reads TGTGCCAGCAGCTTAAGGGGACAGAGTAATTCACCCCTCCACTTT.

CDR3 nucleotides: TGTGCCAGCAGCTTAGACGGACTAGCGGGAGAGACCCAGTACTTC. Its translation is CASSLDGLAGETQYF. This chain connects TRBV7-2 to TRBJ2-5, with 11 nucleotides matching TRBD2. V trimming: 1 base; J trimming: 4 bases; junction bases outside the gene matches: 2. The CDR3 totals 15 residues. Germline-derived CDR1 and CDR2 are SGHTA and FQGNSA.

The chain carries TRBV18 and TRBJ1-1, with 9 bases matching TRBD1. Looked up from germline, CDR1 is KGHSH and CDR2 is LQKENI. This CDR3 contains 18 residues. V lost 0 bases, J lost 2 bases, and 10 bases stayed unmatched. The CDR3 loop reads CASSPPFRDRAVNTEAFF. The CDR3 region has the DNA TGTGCCAGCTCACCACCTTTCCGGGACAGGGCGGTTAACACTGAAGCTTTCTTT.

The CDR3 region is CASSLTGINQPQHF. CDR3 in DNA: TGTGCCAGCAGCTTGACAGGGATCAATCAGCCCCAGCATTTT. The chain carries TRBV7-6 and TRBJ1-5, with 7 positions matching TRBD1. Germline V gives CDR1 SGHVS, CDR2 FNYEAQ. The length of the CDR3 is 14 residues. J was trimmed by 3 bases and V by 3 bases; bases with no gene match: 2. Using reference TRBV7-6 and TRBJ1-5 for the parts outside the CDR3, the full variable domain is GAGVSQSPRYKVTKRGQDVALRCDPISGHVSLYWYRQALGQGPEFLTYFNYEAQQDKSGLPNDRFSAERPEGSISTLTIQRTEQRDSAMYRCASSLTGINQPQHFGDGTRLSIL.

The chain joins TRBV6-5 to TRBJ1-6; D not resolved. Trimming removed 0 bases from V and 5 bases from J, with 11 bases in between. Germline lookup yields CDR1 MNHEY and CDR2 SVGAGI. The CDR3 consists of 16 residues. This chain's CDR3 is CASSYSFNVDNSPLHF. DNA of the CDR3: TGTGCCAGCAGTTACTCGTTCAACGTGGATAATTCACCCCTCCACTTT.

The J gene is TRBJ2-5, the V gene TRBV7-7; a weak D match, TRBD1 (6 bases). Germline CDR1 SSHAT, CDR2 FNYEAQ (reference sequence). Between the trimmed V and J ends, which lost 1 base and 2 bases, there was a span of 8 bases. The CDR3 is 14 amino acids. The CDR3 DNA reads as TGTGCCAGCAGCTTAGGGACAGAGCAAGAGACCCAGTACTTC. Its protein product is CASSLGTEQETQYF. Complete variable domain (other parts from reference TRBV7-7 and TRBJ2-5): GAGVSQSPRYKVTKRGQDVTLRCDPISSHATLYWYQQALGQGPEFLTYFNYEAQPDKSGLPSDRFSAERPEGSISTLTIQRTEQRDSAMYRCASSLGTEQETQYFGPGTRLLVL.

This clone appeared once. This rearrangement joins TRBV11-2 to TRBJ1-6; D gene uncertain. CDR1 and CDR2 from the germline V gene are SGHAT and FQNNGV. The CDR3 spans 14 residues. V was shortened by 5 bases and J by 10 bases, with 15 bases between the two germline ends. The CDR3 sequence: CASSPWTGGSPLHF. The CDR3 DNA sequence: TGTGCCAGCAGCCCTTGGACCGGCGGATCACCCCTCCACTTT.

The V call is TRBV7-9, the J call TRBJ1-6; D unresolved. Germline CDR1 SEHNR, CDR2 FQNEAQ (reference sequence). CDR3 length: 14 residues. V shed 6 bases and J shed 3 bases, with 9 bases lying between them. As DNA, the CDR3 is TGTGCCAGCAGGTCGAGGGACTATAATTCACCCCTCCACTTT. Translating gives CASRSRDYNSPLHF.

The chain has TRBV30 and TRBJ2-3; D is possibly TRBD2 (6 bases). V dropped 1 base and J dropped 1 base, with 9 bases sitting between them. CDR3 length equals 14 residues. The germline V gene has CDR1 GTSNPN and CDR2 SVGIG (reference sequence). CDR3 amino acids: CAWSAGLGTDTQYF. CDR3 bases: TGTGCCTGGAGTGCGGGACTTGGCACAGATACGCAGTATTTT.

The chain combines TRBV2 with TRBJ1-5, with 10 bases identical to TRBD1. V gave up 6 bases and J gave up 2 bases; unmatched junction bases: 7. Looked up from germline, CDR1 is SNHLY and CDR2 is FYNNEI. This CDR3 has 16 residues. This chain's CDR3 is CASRAGTGAGNQPQHF. In DNA, the CDR3 is TGTGCCAGCAGGGCCGGGACAGGGGCTGGCAATCAGCCCCAGCATTTT.

J is TRBJ1-5 and V is TRBV28; TRBD1 might be the D (6 bases). The CDR3 totals 15 residues. Germline V gene lookup returns CDR1 MDHEN and CDR2 SYDVKM. The germline V and J ends were trimmed by 6 bases and 6 bases, with 18 bases remaining between them. CDR3 DNA: TGTGCCAGCAGCTCAATACAGGGTCTCCGTCAGCCCCAGCATTTT. Its translation is CASSSIQGLRQPQHF.

V gene TRBV2 combines with J gene TRBJ1-5, with 7 positions matching TRBD1. Germline V gene sequence: CDR1 SNHLY, CDR2 FYNNEI. With 6 bases clipped from V and 5 bases from J, the junction kept 4 bases outside the gene matches. CDR3 length: 13 residues. The CDR3 is CASSRDRDQPQHF. The CDR3 region has the DNA TGTGCCAGCAGCCGGGACAGAGATCAGCCCCAGCATTTT.

This clone was detected once. J is TRBJ1-3 and V is TRBV7-2, with 8 positions matching TRBD1. Germline V CDR1 and CDR2: SGHTA, FQGNSA. This CDR3 is 17 amino acids long. The J segment lost 3 bases and the V segment lost 2 bases, leaving 9 bases of the junction unmatched. In nucleotides, the CDR3 is TGTGCCAGCAGCTTAACTACGACAGGGGCGGGTGGAAACACCATATATTTT. Residues: CASSLTTTGAGGNTIYF. The whole variable domain, filled in from reference TRBV7-2 and TRBJ1-3, reads GAGVSQSPSNKVTEKGKDVELRCDPISGHTALYWYRQSLGQGLEFLIYFQGNSAPDKSGLPSDRFSAERTGGSVSTLTIQRTQQEDSAVYLCASSLTTTGAGGNTIYFGEGSWLTVV.

As DNA, the CDR3 is TGTGCCAGCAGCTTAAGTTCACGGCCCCGCATCACCTTC. Amino acids: CASSLSSRPRITF. The chain has TRBV7-9 and TRBJ1-2; D unresolved. There are 13 residues in the CDR3. The V end was cut by 2 bases, the J end by 13 bases, with 17 bases between. Germline V CDR1 and CDR2: SEHNR, FQNEAQ (reference sequence).

The rearrangement uses TRBV7-9 and TRBJ2-1; D perhaps matches TRBD2 (6 bases). The CDR3 is 16 amino acids. Germline V gives CDR1 SEHNR, CDR2 FQNEAQ (reference sequence). Trimming pared 4 bases from V and 5 bases from J, leaving 18 bases between. CDR3 amino acids: CASSSGFRGENNEQFF. The DNA for the CDR3 is TGTGCCAGCAGCTCTGGGTTCCGCGGGGAAAACAATGAGCAGTTCTTC.

CDR3 residues: CASSTGQGYNEQFF. The CDR3 DNA sequence: TGTGCCAGTTCGACGGGACAGGGTTACAATGAGCAGTTCTTC. The chain combines TRBV18 with TRBJ2-1; TRBD1 matches 9 bases. Losses at the gene ends were 9 bases for V and 4 bases for J; bases not matched to a gene: 7. The CDR3 loop spans 14 amino acids. Germline V CDR1 and CDR2: KGHSH, LQKENI.

J is TRBJ1-1 and V is TRBV2; 8 bases fit TRBD1. The ends lost 6 bases at V and 4 bases at J; junction bases unmatched: 1. The CDR3 is made up of 12 amino acids. Per the germline V gene, CDR1 is SNHLY and CDR2 is FYNNEI. The DNA of the CDR3 is TGTGCCAGCAGGGGACAGGTCACTGAAGCTTTCTTT. It encodes CASRGQVTEAFF.

In this sample, this clone turned up once. The chain links TRBV12-5 to TRBJ1-6, with TRBD1 matching 10 bases. The J segment lost 6 bases and the V segment lost 6 bases, leaving 8 bases of the junction unmatched. Looked up from germline, CDR1 is LGHNT and CDR2 is FRNRAP. This CDR3 is 16 amino acids long. CDR3 protein: CASGPGTGDLNSPLHF. The CDR3, as DNA: TGTGCTAGTGGCCCCGGGACAGGGGACCTTAATTCACCCCTCCACTTT.

This rearrangement joins TRBV4-3 to TRBJ2-3; D not certain. Trimming removed 4 bases at V and 6 bases at J, with 8 bases between. This CDR3 has 12 amino acids. CDR1 is LGHNA and CDR2 is YSLEER in the germline V gene. The CDR3 here is CASSRGIDTQYF. Here the CDR3 DNA reads TGCGCCAGCAGCCGAGGTATCGATACGCAGTATTTT.